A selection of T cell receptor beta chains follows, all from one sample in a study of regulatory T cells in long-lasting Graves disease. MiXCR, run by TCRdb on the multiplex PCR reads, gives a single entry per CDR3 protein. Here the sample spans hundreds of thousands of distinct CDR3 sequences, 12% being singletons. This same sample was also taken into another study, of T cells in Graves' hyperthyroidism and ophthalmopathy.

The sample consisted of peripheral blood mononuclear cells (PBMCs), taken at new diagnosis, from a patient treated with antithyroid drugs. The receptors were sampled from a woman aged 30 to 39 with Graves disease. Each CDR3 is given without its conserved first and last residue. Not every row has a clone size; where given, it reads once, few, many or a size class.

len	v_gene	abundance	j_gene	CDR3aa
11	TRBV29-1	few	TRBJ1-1	SVFSDRGTEAF
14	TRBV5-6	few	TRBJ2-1	ASSSLLAGPYNEQF
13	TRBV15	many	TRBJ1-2	ATSRPSGQSFGYT
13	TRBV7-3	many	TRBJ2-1	ASSLTRTSPNEQF
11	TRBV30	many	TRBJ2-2	AWSAARAGELF
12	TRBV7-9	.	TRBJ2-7	ASSARDRSYEQY
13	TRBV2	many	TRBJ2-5	ASSETSLAGETQY
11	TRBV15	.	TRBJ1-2	ATSRGDPYGYT
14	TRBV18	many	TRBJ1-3	ASSPGDRVTGNTIY
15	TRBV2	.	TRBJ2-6	ASSVLAAGSGANVLT
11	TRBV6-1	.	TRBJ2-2	ASCIGRAGELF
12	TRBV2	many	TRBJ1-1	ASKWDRQNTEAF
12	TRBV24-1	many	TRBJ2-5	ATSLTGRGETQY
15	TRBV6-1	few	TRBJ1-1	ASSYWGQTRVNTEAF
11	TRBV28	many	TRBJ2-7	ASSPYGTPEQY